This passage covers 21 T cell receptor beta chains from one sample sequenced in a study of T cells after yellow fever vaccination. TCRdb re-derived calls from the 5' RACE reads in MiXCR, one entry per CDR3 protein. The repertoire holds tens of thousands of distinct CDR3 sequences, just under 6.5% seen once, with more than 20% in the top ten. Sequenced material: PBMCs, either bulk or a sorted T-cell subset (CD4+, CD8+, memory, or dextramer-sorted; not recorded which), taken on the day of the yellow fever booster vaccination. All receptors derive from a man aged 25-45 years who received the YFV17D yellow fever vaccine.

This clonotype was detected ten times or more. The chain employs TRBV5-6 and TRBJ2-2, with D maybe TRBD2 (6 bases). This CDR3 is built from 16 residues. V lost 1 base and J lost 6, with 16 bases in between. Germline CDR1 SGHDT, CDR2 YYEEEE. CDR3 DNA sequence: TGTGCCAGCAGCTTGTTCGGGACGGGGGTGTCCGGGGAGCTGTTTTTT. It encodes CASSLFGTGVSGELFF.

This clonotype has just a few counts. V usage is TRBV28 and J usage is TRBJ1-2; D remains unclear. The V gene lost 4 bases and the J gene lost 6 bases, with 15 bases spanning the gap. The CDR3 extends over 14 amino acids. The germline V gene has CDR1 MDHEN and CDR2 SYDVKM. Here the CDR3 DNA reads TGTGCCAGCAGTTCACCGCAGGTGGTTAATGGCTACACCTTC. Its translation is CASSSPQVVNGYTF.

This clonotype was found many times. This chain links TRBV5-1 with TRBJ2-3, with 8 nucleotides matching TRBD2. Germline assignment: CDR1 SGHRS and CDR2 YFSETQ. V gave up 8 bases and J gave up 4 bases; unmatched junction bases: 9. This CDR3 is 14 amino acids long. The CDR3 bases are TGCGCCAGTAGACCCAGCGGGAGCGCAGATACGCAGTATTTT. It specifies CASRPSGSADTQYF.

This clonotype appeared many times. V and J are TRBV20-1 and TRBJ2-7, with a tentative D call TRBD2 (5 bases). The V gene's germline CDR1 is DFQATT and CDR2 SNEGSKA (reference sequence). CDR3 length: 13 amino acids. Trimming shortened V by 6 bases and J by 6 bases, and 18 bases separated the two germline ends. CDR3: CSASDFRNFEQYF. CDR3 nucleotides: TGCAGTGCCTCGGACTTCCGCAACTTCGAGCAGTACTTC.

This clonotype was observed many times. The CDR3 nucleotides are TGTGCCAGTTCAGGAGAGACCCAGTACTTC. The encoded protein is CASSGETQYF. The chain uses TRBV19 and TRBJ2-5; D is unclear. The CDR3 is 10 residues long. V lost 8 bases to trimming and J lost 4 bases, with 5 bases between them. In germline, CDR1 is LNHDA, CDR2 SQIVND (reference sequence).

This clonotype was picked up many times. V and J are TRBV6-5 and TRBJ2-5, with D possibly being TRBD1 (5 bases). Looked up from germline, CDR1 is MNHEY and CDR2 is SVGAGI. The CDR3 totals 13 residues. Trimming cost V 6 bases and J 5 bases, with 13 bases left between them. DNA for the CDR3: TGTGCCAGCAGCCGACAGTGGTTGGAGACCCAGTACTTC. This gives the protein CASSRQWLETQYF.

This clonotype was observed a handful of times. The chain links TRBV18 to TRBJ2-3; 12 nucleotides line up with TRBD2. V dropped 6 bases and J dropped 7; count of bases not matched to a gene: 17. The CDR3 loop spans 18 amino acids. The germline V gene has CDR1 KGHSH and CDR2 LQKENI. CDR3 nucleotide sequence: TGTGCCAGCTCCCCAGAGACTAGCGGGAGTTTAAGGTCTAATACGCAGTATTTT. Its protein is CASSPETSGSLRSNTQYF.

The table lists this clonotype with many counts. The CDR3 DNA is TGCGCCAGCAGCCAAGATCTTCGGGAGATCCCTTACGAGCAGTACTTC. Amino acid sequence: CASSQDLREIPYEQYF. This chain joins TRBV4-3 and TRBJ2-7; D is perhaps TRBD2 (6 bases). Germline V gene lookup returns CDR1 LGHNA and CDR2 YSLEER. The CDR3 has 16 amino acids. With 0 bases removed from V and 4 bases from J, the gap between germline ends came to 16 bases.

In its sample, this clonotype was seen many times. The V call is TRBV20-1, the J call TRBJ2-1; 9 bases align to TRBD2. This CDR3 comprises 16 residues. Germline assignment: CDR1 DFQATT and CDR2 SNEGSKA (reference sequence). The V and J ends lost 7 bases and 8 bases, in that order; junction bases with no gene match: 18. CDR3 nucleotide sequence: TGCAGTGTCACGACCCCGGGTAGCGGGGGAGTCGATGAGCAGTTCTTC. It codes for CSVTTPGSGGVDEQFF.

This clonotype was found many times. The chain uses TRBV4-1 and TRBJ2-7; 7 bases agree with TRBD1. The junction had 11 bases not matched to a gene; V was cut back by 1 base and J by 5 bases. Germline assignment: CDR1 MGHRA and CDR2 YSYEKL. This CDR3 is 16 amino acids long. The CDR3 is CASSQVHRGHTNEQYF. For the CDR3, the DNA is TGCGCCAGCAGCCAAGTTCACAGGGGACATACGAACGAGCAGTACTTC.

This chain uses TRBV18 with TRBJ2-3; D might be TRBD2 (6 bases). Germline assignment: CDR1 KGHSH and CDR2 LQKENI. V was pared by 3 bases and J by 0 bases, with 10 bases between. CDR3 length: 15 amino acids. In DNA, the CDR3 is TGTGCCAGCTCACCTATCGCGGGGAGCACAGATACGCAGTATTTT. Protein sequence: CASSPIAGSTDTQYF.

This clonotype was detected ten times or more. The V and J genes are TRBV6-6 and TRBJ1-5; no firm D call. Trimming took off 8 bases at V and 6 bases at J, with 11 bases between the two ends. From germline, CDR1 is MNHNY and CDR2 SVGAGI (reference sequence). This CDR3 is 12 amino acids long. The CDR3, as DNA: TGTGCCAGCCGAAGAAATTTTCAGCCCCAGCATTTT. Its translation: CASRRNFQPQHF.

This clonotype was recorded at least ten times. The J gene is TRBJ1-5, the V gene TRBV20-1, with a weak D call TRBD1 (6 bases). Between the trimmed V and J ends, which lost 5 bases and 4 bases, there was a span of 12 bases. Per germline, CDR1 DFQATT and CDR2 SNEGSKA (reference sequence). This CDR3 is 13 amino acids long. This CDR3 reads CSAWHRENQPQHF. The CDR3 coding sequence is TGCAGTGCTTGGCACAGGGAAAATCAGCCCCAGCATTTT.

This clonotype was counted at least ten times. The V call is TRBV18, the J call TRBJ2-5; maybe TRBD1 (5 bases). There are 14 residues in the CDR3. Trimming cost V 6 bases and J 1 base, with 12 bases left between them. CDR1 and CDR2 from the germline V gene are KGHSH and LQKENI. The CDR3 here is CASSFGQVQETQYF. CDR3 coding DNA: TGTGCCAGCTCGTTTGGACAAGTCCAAGAGACCCAGTACTTC.

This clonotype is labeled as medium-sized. The chain's CDR3 is CASSPLELSYNEQFF. As DNA, the CDR3 is TGTGCCAGCAGCCCGCTAGAACTTTCCTACAATGAGCAGTTCTTC. The chain joins TRBV5-4 to TRBJ2-1; unclear D gene. This CDR3 spans 15 amino acids. V was shortened by 4 bases and J by 1 base, with 12 bases between the two germline ends. The germline gives CDR1 SGHNT, CDR2 YYREEE (reference sequence). The entire variable domain, with the rest obtained from reference TRBV5-4 and TRBJ2-1, is as follows: ETGVTQSPTHLIKTRGQQVTLRCSSQSGHNTVSWYQQALGQGPQFIFQYYREEENGRGNFPPRFSGLQFPNYSSELNVNALELDDSALYLCASSPLELSYNEQFFGPGTRLTVL.

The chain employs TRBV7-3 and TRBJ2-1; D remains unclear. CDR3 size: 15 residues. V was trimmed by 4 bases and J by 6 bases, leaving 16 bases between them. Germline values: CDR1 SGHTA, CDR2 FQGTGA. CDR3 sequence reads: CASSSQRYAGNEQFF. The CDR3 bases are TGTGCCAGCAGCTCACAGAGATACGCTGGCAATGAGCAGTTCTTC.

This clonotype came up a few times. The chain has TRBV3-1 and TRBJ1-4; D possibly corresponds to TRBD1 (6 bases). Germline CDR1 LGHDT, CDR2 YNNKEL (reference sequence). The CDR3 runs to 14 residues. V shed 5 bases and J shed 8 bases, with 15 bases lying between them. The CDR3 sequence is CASSWTEGDEKLFF. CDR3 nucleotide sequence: TGTGCCAGCAGCTGGACAGAGGGGGACGAAAAACTGTTTTTT. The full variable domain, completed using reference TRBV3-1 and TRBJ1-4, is DTAVSQTPKYLVTQMGNDKSIKCEQNLGHDTMYWYKQDSKKFLKIMFSYNNKELIINETVPNRFSPKSPDKAHLNLHINSLELGDSAVYFCASSWTEGDEKLFFGSGTQLSVL.

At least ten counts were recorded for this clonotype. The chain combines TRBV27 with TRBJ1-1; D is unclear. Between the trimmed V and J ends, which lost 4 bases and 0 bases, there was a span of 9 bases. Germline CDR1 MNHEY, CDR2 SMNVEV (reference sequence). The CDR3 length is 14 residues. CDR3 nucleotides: TGTGCCAGCAGTTACAATGGGCTGAACACTGAAGCTTTCTTT. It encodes CASSYNGLNTEAFF.

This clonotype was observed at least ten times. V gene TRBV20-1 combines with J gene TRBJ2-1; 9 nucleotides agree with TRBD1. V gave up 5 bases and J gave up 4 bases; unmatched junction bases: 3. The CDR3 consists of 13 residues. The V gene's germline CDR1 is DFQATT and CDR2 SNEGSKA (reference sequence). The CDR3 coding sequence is TGCAGTGCTTGGGACAGGGCTTACAATGAGCAGTTCTTC. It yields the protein CSAWDRAYNEQFF.

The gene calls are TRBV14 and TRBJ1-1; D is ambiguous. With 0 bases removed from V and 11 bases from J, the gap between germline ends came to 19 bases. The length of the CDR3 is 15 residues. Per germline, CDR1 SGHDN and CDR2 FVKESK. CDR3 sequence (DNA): TGTGCCAGCAGCCAAGAATCACTCCAGGTCCAGCATGCTTTCTTT. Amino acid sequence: CASSQESLQVQHAFF.

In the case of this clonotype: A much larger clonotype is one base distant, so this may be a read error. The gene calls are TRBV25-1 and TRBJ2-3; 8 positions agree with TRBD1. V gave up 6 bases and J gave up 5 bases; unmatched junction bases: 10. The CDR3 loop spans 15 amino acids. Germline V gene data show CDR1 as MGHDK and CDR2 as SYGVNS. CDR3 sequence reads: CASREVDRDKDTQYF. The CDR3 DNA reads TGTGCCAGCAGAGAGGTGGACAGGGATAAAGATACGCAGTATTTT.